The clone carrying this T cell receptor beta chain turned up a few times. What it binds is unknown. This sample was included in a study of beta chain features in type 1 diabetes. Study-wide context: What patients shared with healthy donors was a similar profile of age, gender and cell yields.

The CDR3 loop spans 12 amino acids. With 3 bases removed from V and 2 bases from J, the gap between germline ends came to 6 bases. Germline CDR1 is GTSNPN and CDR2 is SVGIG (reference sequence). Since all of the isolated RNA was reverse transcribed, expressed TCRB transcripts were what got sequenced. Method: immunoSEQ multiplex PCR; TCRdb's copy keeps in-frame clones and lacks some. The sample has more than 550,000 clones; more than 12% are singletons. Study results and limitations: It was not settled here whether HLA type affects TCRB rearrangement. Researchers report that Type 1 diabetes patients had moderately but significantly shorter TCRB CDR3s across all four CD4+ subsets. In comparison with healthy donors, patients had naive, central memory and Treg TCRB repertoires that appeared more similar.

This chain links TRBV30 with TRBJ2-3; D is perhaps TRBD2 (5 bases). The TCR was taken from a man aged 18 to 29 with type 1 diabetes. Sequencing used naive CD4+ T cells from blood. This CDR3 reads CAWRRDTDTQYF. CDR3 DNA: TGTGCCTGGAGACGGGACACAGATACGCAGTATTTT.